This TCR beta chain derives from a study of T cell responses to AZD1222 COVID-19 vaccine. Study findings and constraints: Per reports, nearly half of all spike-specific TCRs target regions that are unmutated in variants. Donor demographics were predominantly white British with a female majority; clonal diversity may be underestimated. Breadth and depth of Spike-specific TCRs rose after two AZD1222 doses.

TCRdb's copy holds only in-frame clones and misses some; the assay was immunoSEQ multiplex PCR. The data contain some 84,000 clones, 75% to 90% of them seen just once; the ten biggest clones take up around 10%. Trimming took 9 bases from V and 4 from J; bases not matched to a gene: 5. The CDR3 covers 13 residues. Germline V gene sequence: CDR1 LNHDA, CDR2 SQIVND (reference sequence). With respect to this clone: Its antigen is currently unknown.

Second-dose timings of about 4 or about 12 weeks were pooled. The sample here was peripheral blood, taken 28 days after the second AZD1222 dose. This rearrangement joins TRBV19 to TRBJ2-5; 10 bases map to TRBD1. The sequence was collected from an adult who received the AZD1222 COVID-19 vaccine. The CDR3 loop reads CASRDRGLETQYF. The DNA of the CDR3 is TGTGCCAGCCGGGACAGGGGTTTAGAGACCCAGTACTTC.